These 16 T cell receptor beta chains originate from one sample sequenced in a study of prognosis after radiotherapy for stage I lung cancer (dated by TCRdb to the early 2020s). Sequenced on an Illumina HiSeq 3000. Two rounds of multiplex PCR were performed to amplify the TCR beta CDR3 region from genomic DNA. In the first round of PCR, primers specific to each TRBV and TRBJ gene were used, and the primer sequences are filed in Chinese patent CN105087789A. The public sequencing data were trimmed at Q25 with fastp and processed into clonotypes with MiXCR by TCRdb, which kept only in-frame beta chains. Each record represents a unique CDR3 protein, reported with the most common genes and DNA among its rows. For this sample there are roughly 14,000 distinct CDR3 sequences; roughly 30% appear just once. Together, the top ten hold more than 20% of the sample. Here the sequenced sample was PBMCs, taken before or after stereotactic body radiation therapy (not recorded which). The receptors come from a donor over 45 with non-small cell lung cancer.

The chain recombines TRBV19 with TRBJ2-2, with TRBD2 matching over 10 bases. Looked up from germline, CDR1 is LNHDA and CDR2 is SQIVND (reference sequence). CDR3 size: 18 residues. The ends lost 1 base at V and 0 bases at J; junction bases unmatched: 5. CDR3 loop: CASSIGTSGRSNTGELFF. The DNA of the CDR3 is TGTGCCAGTAGTATAGGGACTAGCGGTAGGTCGAACACCGGGGAGCTGTTTTTT.

This clonotype was observed many times. This chain links TRBV19 with TRBJ2-1; the D is unclear. Between the trimmed V and J ends, which lost 3 bases and 4 bases, there was a span of 7 bases. Germline V gene lookup returns CDR1 LNHDA and CDR2 SQIVND (reference sequence). The CDR3 is 13 amino acids. The CDR3 loop is CASSMVGYNEQFF. CDR3 nucleotide sequence: TGTGCCAGTAGTATGGTGGGTTACAATGAGCAGTTCTTC. Supplemented by reference TRBV19 and TRBJ2-1, the full variable domain reads DGGITQSPKYLFRKEGQNVTLSCEQNLNHDAMYWYRQDPGQGLRLIYYSQIVNDFQKGDIAEGYSVSREKKESFPLTVTSAQKNPTAFYLCASSMVGYNEQFFGPGTRLTVL.

In this sample, this clonotype turned up many times. This chain connects TRBV19 to TRBJ2-7; D unresolved. Germline CDR1 LNHDA, CDR2 SQIVND (reference sequence). The V end was cut by 4 bases, the J end by 6 bases, with 16 bases between. CDR3 size: 14 residues. In DNA form, the CDR3 reads TGTGCCAGTAGTACCCAAGCTGGCGGAATCGAGCAGTACTTC. Its protein product is CASSTQAGGIEQYF.

This chain joins TRBV6-2 or TRBV6-3 and TRBJ1-5; no clear D gene. The germline gives CDR1 MNHEY, CDR2 SVGEGT. The V end was cut by 5 bases, the J end by 4 bases, with 12 bases between. This CDR3 is 14 amino acids long. The CDR3 loop is CASSGTGKNQPQHF. CDR3 bases: TGTGCCAGCAGTGGTACGGGGAAGAATCAGCCCCAGCATTTT.

As concerns this clonotype: The junction departs from germline at one end; a sequencing error may be responsible. The chain has TRBV5-1 and TRBJ2-3, with D perhaps matching TRBD1 or TRBD2 (5 bases each). Germline V lookup: CDR1 SGHRS, CDR2 YFSETQ. The CDR3 length is 16 residues. CDR3 sequence: CASSLEAVGRTATQYF. In DNA, the CDR3 is TGCGCCAGCAGCTTGGAGGCTGTGGGACGCACAGCTACGCAGTATTTT. Using reference TRBV5-1 and TRBJ2-3 for the parts outside the CDR3, the full variable domain is KAGVTQTPRYLIKTRGQQVTLSCSPISGHRSVSWYQQTPGQGLQFLFEYFSETQRNKGNFPGRFSGRQFSNSRSEMNVSTLELGDSALYLCASSLEAVGRTATQYFGPGTRLTVL.

Remarks on this clonotype: Germline is not matched at one junction end, which may reflect a read error. V gene TRBV11-2 combines with J gene TRBJ2-1; 13 bases align to TRBD2. The CDR3 loop spans 13 amino acids. The germline V gene has CDR1 SGHAT and CDR2 FQNNGV. The CDR3 reads CGSKGLAGMGQFF. DNA of the CDR3: TGTGGCAGCAAGGGACTAGCGGGAATGGGGCAGTTCTTC.

This clonotype was observed many times. The chain combines TRBV30 with TRBJ2-2; 9 bases line up with TRBD2. The CDR3 contains 15 residues. CDR1 is GTSNPN, CDR2 SVGIG, per germline (reference sequence). J was trimmed by 5 bases and V by 4 bases; bases with no gene match: 8. In DNA form, the CDR3 reads TGTGCCTGGAAGCTAGCGGGGACGTCAACCGGGGAGCTGTTTTTT. Translated: CAWKLAGTSTGELFF.

This clonotype has a single count. A far larger clone is off by one base, so a read error is likely. The chain recombines TRBV6-2 or TRBV6-3 with TRBJ2-3, with D possibly TRBD2 on 5 matching bases. The germline V gene has CDR1 MNHEY and CDR2 SVGEGT. The CDR3 covers 14 residues. Deletions cut 4 bases from V and 5 bases from J, with 13 bases between. The CDR3 reads CASSLVGVEDTQYF. In nucleotides, the CDR3 is TGTGCCAGCAGTTTGGTGGGAGTTGAAGATACGCAGTATTTT.

At least ten counts were recorded for this clonotype. This clone may be a read error of a much larger clone one base away. The CDR3 end shows no conserved phenylalanine or tryptophan, and so a read error is likely. This chain links TRBV20-1 with TRBJ1-1, with TRBD1 as a possible D gene (6 bases). V was shortened by 0 bases and J by 4 bases, with 15 bases between the two germline ends. There are 15 residues in the CDR3. CDR1 and CDR2 (germline): DFQATT, SNEGSKA (reference sequence). CDR3 nucleotides: TGCAGTGCTAGAGATCGTTCAGGGGTGATCACTGAAGCTTTCTTA. Residues: CSARDRSGVITEAFL.

In regard to this clonotype: A far larger clone is one base from this, pointing to a likely read error. The chain uses TRBV6-1 and TRBJ1-1; possibly TRBD1 for D (6 bases). CDR1 is MNHNS and CDR2 is SASEGT in the germline V gene. V lost 5 bases to trimming and J lost 9 bases, with 10 bases between them. The length of the CDR3 is 11 residues. The CDR3 loop reads CASSRTAQAFF. As DNA, the CDR3 is TGTGCCAGCAGTCGGACAGCCCAAGCTTTCTTT.

This clonotype was counted ten times or more. The chain links TRBV4-1 to TRBJ2-1; 12 bases agree with TRBD2. The germline gives CDR1 MGHRA, CDR2 YSYEKL. V lost 3 bases and J lost 9; bases outside the gene matches: 12. This CDR3 is 17 amino acids long. The CDR3 bases are TGCGCCAGCAGCCAGCCCCCCCTAGCGGGAGGGTTGGCTGAGCAGTTCTTC. Translated: CASSQPPLAGGLAEQFF.

Judged by abundance, this clonotype is medium-sized. CDR3 sequence (DNA): TGTGCCAGCAGTTTTCGGGCCGACTACACAGATACGCAGTATTTT. It yields the protein CASSFRADYTDTQYF. This sequence joins TRBV27 and TRBJ2-3; a possible D gene is TRBD2 (5 bases). The CDR3 totals 15 residues. Germline-derived CDR1 and CDR2 are MNHEY and SMNVEV (reference sequence). Trimming removed 3 bases at V and 2 bases at J, with 12 bases between.

Regarding this clonotype: A junction boundary mismatches the germline segment, possibly from a read error. The rearrangement links TRBV20-1 to TRBJ1-1; maybe TRBD1 (6 bases). CDR3 length: 15 amino acids. The germline V gene encodes CDR1 DFQATT and CDR2 SNEGSKA (reference sequence). In DNA form, the CDR3 reads TGCAGTGCCAGAGTATCGGGACACGGGCACACTGAAGCTTTCTTT. This translates into CSARVSGHGHTEAFF.

This clonotype was found many times. This chain uses TRBV5-1 with TRBJ2-5; D remains unclear. This CDR3 is 13 amino acids long. Germline CDR1 SGHRS, CDR2 YFSETQ. V was clipped by 1 base and J by 1 base, with 5 bases between them. CDR3 sequence (DNA): TGCGCCAGCAGCTTGCCGGGCCAAGAGACCCAGTACTTC. It encodes CASSLPGQETQYF.

A note on this clonotype: A read error likely explains this, since a far larger clone differs by one base. DNA for the CDR3: TGCGCCAGCAGCCCCGACGCAAGGACTAGCGGGAGGTCCTACGAGCAGTTCTTC. It is translated as CASSPDARTSGRSYEQFF. The J gene is TRBJ2-1, the V gene TRBV4-1, with 14 bases matching TRBD2. This CDR3 has 18 residues. The germline gives CDR1 MGHRA, CDR2 YSYEKL. V trimming: 4 bases; J trimming: 10 bases; junction bases outside the gene matches: 15.

This clonotype was seen ten or more times. CDR3 nucleotide sequence: TGCGCCAGCAGCCCGGGCCCGACGAGCAATCAGCCCCAGCATTTT. It encodes CASSPGPTSNQPQHF. V usage is TRBV4-3 and J usage is TRBJ1-5; D is ambiguous. The ends were cut back, 4 bases at V and 1 base at J, with 11 bases in the middle. This CDR3 spans 15 amino acids. The germline gives CDR1 LGHNA, CDR2 YSLEER.